Presented here are 21 T cell receptor beta chains from one specimen sequenced in a study of cytomegalovirus exposure and HLA in healthy donors. The PCR contained 60 Vbeta and 13 Jbeta primers. Method: immunoSEQ multiplex PCR; TCRdb's copy keeps in-frame clones and lacks some. In the table there are roughly 100,000 clones, nearly 80% of which are singletons. Sequenced input: PBMCs. The receptor source for this set is a man in his 60s in good health and CMV-seropositive.

The CDR3 sequence: CASSLDSYSYEQYF. The DNA of the CDR3 is TGTGCCAGCAGCTTGGACAGCTATTCCTACGAGCAGTACTTC. The V gene is TRBV5-4, the J gene TRBJ2-7, with unresolved D. The germline gives CDR1 SGHNT, CDR2 YYREEE (reference sequence). The CDR3 totals 14 residues. V was pared by 0 bases and J by 1 base, with 8 bases between.

V is TRBV6-5 and J is TRBJ2-7; D is ambiguous. The CDR3 is 14 residues long. CDR1 is MNHEY, CDR2 SVGAGI, per germline. Trimming took 7 bases from V and 0 from J, leaving 13 bases between them. The CDR3 loop reads CASIGRHSSYEQYF. For the CDR3, the DNA is TGTGCCAGCATTGGCAGGCACAGCTCCTACGAGCAGTACTTC.

The chain couples TRBV19 to TRBJ2-7; 9 bases align to TRBD1. Trimming took 7 bases from V and 2 from J; bases not matched to a gene: 12. This CDR3 contains 16 residues. Looked up from germline, CDR1 is LNHDA and CDR2 is SQIVND (reference sequence). Here the CDR3 reads CASNPTGTGTTYEQYF. CDR3 DNA: TGTGCCAGTAACCCGACCGGGACAGGGACCACCTACGAGCAGTACTTC.

The gene calls are TRBV5-1 and TRBJ1-1; no definite D call. Germline values: CDR1 SGHRS, CDR2 YFSETQ. The V and J ends lost 1 base and 3 bases respectively, with 13 bases between them. The CDR3 covers 15 residues. CDR3 nucleotides: TGCGCCAGCAGCTTGAGCCCTGACACGTACACTGAAGCTTTCTTT. Amino acid sequence: CASSLSPDTYTEAFF.

The V gene is TRBV5-1, the J gene TRBJ1-1; the D gene is possibly TRBD1 (5 bases). This CDR3 region has 14 residues. CDR1 and CDR2 (germline): SGHRS, YFSETQ. Trimming cost V 0 bases and J 4 bases, with 10 bases left between them. CDR3 sequence: CASSLEGRATEAFF. CDR3 DNA: TGCGCCAGCAGCTTGGAAGGCAGGGCCACTGAAGCTTTCTTT. Filled out from reference TRBV5-1 and TRBJ1-1, the complete variable domain reads KAGVTQTPRYLIKTRGQQVTLSCSPISGHRSVSWYQQTPGQGLQFLFEYFSETQRNKGNFPGRFSGRQFSNSRSEMNVSTLELGDSALYLCASSLEGRATEAFFGQGTRLTVV.

This chain connects TRBV27 to TRBJ2-5; 8 bases map to TRBD2. In germline, CDR1 is MNHEY, CDR2 SMNVEV (reference sequence). The junction had 12 bases not matched to a gene; V was cut back by 5 bases and J by 7 bases. This CDR3 contains 15 residues. CDR3 coding DNA: TGTGCCAGCAGTCCCTGGGTAGCGGGGCCGGGGACCCAGTACTTC. This gives the protein CASSPWVAGPGTQYF.

The chain links TRBV21-1 to TRBJ2-2; the table names TRBD1, a call not compared with the DNA. TRBV21-1 is an annotated pseudogene. This CDR3 is built from 13 residues. The CDR3 is CASRTENTGELFF. The DNA of the CDR3 is TGTGCCAGCAGGACAGAAAACACCGGGGAGCTGTTTTTT.

This chain joins TRBV5-1 and TRBJ2-1, with 10 nucleotides matching TRBD2. V gave up 0 bases and J gave up 4 bases; unmatched junction bases: 10. CDR3 length equals 18 residues. CDR1 and CDR2 from the germline V gene are SGHRS and YFSETQ. The CDR3 loop reads CASSLASISGGPYNEQFF. CDR3 bases: TGCGCCAGCAGCTTGGCCAGTATTAGCGGGGGGCCGTACAATGAGCAGTTCTTC.

This chain links TRBV5-6 with TRBJ1-1; D remains ambiguous. V was shortened by 4 bases and J by 4 bases, with 17 bases between the two germline ends. The CDR3 length is 15 residues. The germline V gene encodes CDR1 SGHDT and CDR2 YYEEEE. The CDR3 sequence is CASSLLQAGSTEAFF. The DNA for the CDR3 is TGTGCCAGCAGCCTACTCCAAGCAGGTTCCACTGAAGCTTTCTTT.

Comments on this clone: This specimen includes other DNA sequences encoding the same CDR3. This rearrangement joins TRBV11-3 to TRBJ1-1; D possibly corresponds to TRBD1 (5 bases). Trimming left V 8 bases short and J 4 bases short, with 14 bases between. CDR1 and CDR2 from the germline V gene are SGHNT and YENEEA. The length of the CDR3 is 13 residues. CDR3 loop: CASAREAGTEAFF. The CDR3 nucleotides read TGTGCCAGCGCCAGGGAAGCGGGCACTGAAGCTTTCTTT.

CDR3 nucleotides: TGTGCCAGCAGGCCACGACAGGGGGGTTACGAGCAGTACTTC. Translation: CASRPRQGGYEQYF. V is TRBV6-5 and J is TRBJ2-7; 9 bases map to TRBD1. V shed 6 bases, J shed 4 bases, and the junction held 7 bases outside the gene matches. The CDR3 runs 14 residues. From germline, CDR1 is MNHEY and CDR2 SVGAGI.

This clone appeared a few times. The chain links TRBV4-3 to TRBJ1-2; D not resolved. The V gene lost 1 base and the J gene lost 4 bases, with 13 bases spanning the gap. CDR3 length: 15 amino acids. Germline V gene lookup returns CDR1 LGHNA and CDR2 YSLEER. The CDR3 coding sequence is TGCGCCAGCAGCCAAGGGGCCTCGGATGGCTATGGCTACACCTTC. Its translation is CASSQGASDGYGYTF.

In this sample, this clone turned up once. The gene calls are TRBV7-2 and TRBJ2-2; the D gene is possibly TRBD1 (6 bases). This CDR3 region has 15 residues. Germline loops: CDR1 SGHTA, CDR2 FQGNSA. Deletions cut 1 base from V and 6 bases from J, with 12 bases between. The CDR3 DNA is TGTGCCAGCAGCTTAGGGACAGTAAGGGCCGGGGAGCTGTTTTTT. This translates into CASSLGTVRAGELFF.

The rearrangement links TRBV19 to TRBJ1-1, with 11 bases matching TRBD1. Germline V CDR1 and CDR2: LNHDA, SQIVND (reference sequence). This CDR3 comprises 16 residues. V was clipped by 4 bases and J by 6 bases; unmatched bases: 10. CDR3 in amino acids: CASSTRQDRGRAEAFF. The CDR3 nucleotides are TGTGCCAGTAGTACCCGACAGGACAGGGGGCGAGCTGAAGCTTTCTTT.

This sequence joins TRBV7-3 and TRBJ2-2; a possible D gene is TRBD2 (5 bases). The CDR3 sequence is 16 residues long. V was shortened by 5 bases and J by 4 bases, with 17 bases between the two germline ends. Germline V gene sequence: CDR1 SGHTA, CDR2 FQGTGA. The CDR3 protein is CASSHGGQGSTGELFF. CDR3 sequence (DNA): TGTGCCAGCAGCCATGGCGGGCAAGGGAGCACCGGGGAGCTGTTTTTT.

This clone was recorded a few times. The rearrangement links TRBV4-2 to TRBJ2-5; D perhaps matches TRBD2 (8 bases). Germline values: CDR1 LGHNA, CDR2 YNFKEQ. This CDR3 has 17 amino acids. Trimming removed 0 bases from V and 4 bases from J, with 18 bases in between. The CDR3: CASSQESKGAGGETQYF. CDR3 coding DNA: TGTGCCAGCAGCCAAGAATCGAAGGGGGCGGGGGGAGAGACCCAGTACTTC.

V usage is TRBV18 and J usage is TRBJ1-4; TRBD1 is a possible D gene (6 bases). This CDR3 is 15 amino acids long. The germline CDR1 and CDR2 sequences are KGHSH and LQKENI. The V end was cut by 6 bases, the J end by 6 bases, with 17 bases between. Here the CDR3 DNA reads TGTGCCAGCTCGTCCCGGGGGGGGGCGGATGAAAAACTGTTTTTT. It codes for CASSSRGGADEKLFF.

V gene TRBV5-1 combines with J gene TRBJ1-1; possibly TRBD1 for D (5 bases). Trimming shortened V by 2 bases and J by 0 bases, and 14 bases separated the two germline ends. The CDR3 is 16 amino acids. Germline CDR1 reads SGHRS; CDR2 reads YFSETQ. The CDR3 spells CASSLSPTAMNTEAFF. The DNA of the CDR3 is TGCGCCAGCAGCTTATCCCCGACAGCCATGAACACTGAAGCTTTCTTT.

V gene TRBV5-1 combines with J gene TRBJ1-3; TRBD1 is a possible D gene (5 bases). V dropped 3 bases and J dropped 0 bases, with 16 bases sitting between them. The germline V gene encodes CDR1 SGHRS and CDR2 YFSETQ. The CDR3 has 17 residues. This CDR3 reads CASSSAGTPISGNTIYF. The CDR3 coding sequence is TGCGCCAGCAGCTCGGCCGGGACTCCGATCTCTGGAAACACCATATATTTT.

This rearrangement joins TRBV6-5 to TRBJ2-2; 8 positions match TRBD1. Trimming removed 6 bases from V and 6 bases from J; junction bases left unmatched: 3. This CDR3 comprises 13 residues. From germline, CDR1 is MNHEY and CDR2 SVGAGI. CDR3 sequence: CASRKQGAGELFF. The DNA of the CDR3 is TGTGCCAGCAGGAAACAGGGGGCCGGGGAGCTGTTTTTT.

The CDR3 DNA reads TGTGCCAGCTGGACTAGAACCACAGATACGCAGTATTTT. It translates to CASWTRTTDTQYF. The rearrangement links TRBV2 to TRBJ2-3; 7 bases line up with TRBD2. The length of the CDR3 is 13 residues. The V segment lost 8 bases and the J segment 2 bases; nucleotides outside the gene matches: 4. Per germline, CDR1 SNHLY and CDR2 FYNNEI.